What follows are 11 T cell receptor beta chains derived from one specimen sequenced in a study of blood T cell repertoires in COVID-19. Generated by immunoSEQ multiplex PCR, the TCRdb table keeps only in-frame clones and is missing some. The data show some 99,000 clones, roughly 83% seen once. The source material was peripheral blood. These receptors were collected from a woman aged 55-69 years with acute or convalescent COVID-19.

DNA for the CDR3: TGTGCCAGCAGTCCCCATCAGGGGGCCTATGGCTACACCTTC. Translating it yields CASSPHQGAYGYTF. This chain connects TRBV6-2 or TRBV6-3 to TRBJ1-2; the match to TRBD1 covers 8 bases. Germline V lookup: CDR1 MNHEY, CDR2 SVGEGT. V lost 5 bases, J lost 4 bases, and 6 bases stayed unmatched. This CDR3 region has 14 residues.

This CDR3 reads CASSSRGPGTEAFF. In nucleotides, the CDR3 is TGTGCCAGCAGCTCTAGGGGGCCGGGTACTGAAGCTTTCTTT. This chain uses TRBV11-3 with TRBJ1-1, with 7 bases fitting TRBD1. CDR3 length: 14 amino acids. Germline V gene data show CDR1 as SGHNT and CDR2 as YENEEA. V was pared by 4 bases and J by 5 bases, with 7 bases of the junction left unmatched.

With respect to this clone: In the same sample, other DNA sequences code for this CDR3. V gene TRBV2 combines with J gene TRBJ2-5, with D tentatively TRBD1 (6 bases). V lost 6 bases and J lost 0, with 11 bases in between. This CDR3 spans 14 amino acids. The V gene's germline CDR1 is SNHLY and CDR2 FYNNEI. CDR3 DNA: TGTGCCAGCAGATCCGGGACAAACCAAGAGACCCAGTACTTC. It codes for CASRSGTNQETQYF.

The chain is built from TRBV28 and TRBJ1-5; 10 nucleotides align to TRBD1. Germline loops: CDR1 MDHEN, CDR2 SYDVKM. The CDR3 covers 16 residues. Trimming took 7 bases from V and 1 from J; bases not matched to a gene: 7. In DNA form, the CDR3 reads TGTGCCAGCATAGGACAGGGGGGTCGCAGCAATCAGCCCCAGCATTTT. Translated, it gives CASIGQGGRSNQPQHF.

CDR3 loop: CASSVEDRFNEQFF. The CDR3 coding sequence is TGTGCCAGCAGCGTCGAGGACAGATTCAATGAGCAGTTCTTC. The chain carries TRBV28 and TRBJ2-1, with D tentatively TRBD1 (6 bases). The CDR3 spans 14 residues. Trimming took 6 bases from V and 6 from J, leaving 15 bases between them. CDR1 MDHEN and CDR2 SYDVKM come from the germline V gene.

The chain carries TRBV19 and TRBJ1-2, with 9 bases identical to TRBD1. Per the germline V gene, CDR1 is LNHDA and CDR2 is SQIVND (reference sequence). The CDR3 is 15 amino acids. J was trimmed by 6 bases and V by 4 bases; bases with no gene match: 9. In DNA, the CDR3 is TGTGCCAGTAGTAATGACCGGGACAGGGTTCATGGCTACACCTTC. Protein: CASSNDRDRVHGYTF.

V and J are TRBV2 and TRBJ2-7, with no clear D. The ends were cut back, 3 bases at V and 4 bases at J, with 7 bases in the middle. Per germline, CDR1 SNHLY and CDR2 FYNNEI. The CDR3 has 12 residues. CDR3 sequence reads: CASSELSYEQYF. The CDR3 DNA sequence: TGTGCCAGCAGTGAGCTTAGTTACGAGCAGTACTTC.

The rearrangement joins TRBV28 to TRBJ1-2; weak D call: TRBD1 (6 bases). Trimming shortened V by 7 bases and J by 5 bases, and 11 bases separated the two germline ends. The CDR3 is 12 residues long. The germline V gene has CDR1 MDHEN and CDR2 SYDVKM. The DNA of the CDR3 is TGTGCCAGCAAGGACAGACGGTATGGCTACACCTTC. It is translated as CASKDRRYGYTF.

The CDR3 sequence: CAISESGTSGRRETQYF. Written as DNA, the CDR3 is TGTGCCATCAGTGAATCTGGGACTAGCGGGAGAAGAGAGACCCAGTACTTC. The chain recombines TRBV10-3 with TRBJ2-5; 14 positions match TRBD2. The V segment lost 3 bases and the J segment 4 bases; nucleotides outside the gene matches: 7. CDR1 is ENHRY and CDR2 is SYGVKD in the germline V gene. The CDR3 is made up of 17 amino acids.

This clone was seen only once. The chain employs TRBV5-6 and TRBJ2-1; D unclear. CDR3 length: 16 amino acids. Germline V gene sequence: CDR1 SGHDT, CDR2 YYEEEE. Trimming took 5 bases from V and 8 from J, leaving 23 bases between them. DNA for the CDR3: TGTGCCAGCAGTCATACTGACTCGTTGACCTGGGATGAGCAGTTCTTC. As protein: CASSHTDSLTWDEQFF.

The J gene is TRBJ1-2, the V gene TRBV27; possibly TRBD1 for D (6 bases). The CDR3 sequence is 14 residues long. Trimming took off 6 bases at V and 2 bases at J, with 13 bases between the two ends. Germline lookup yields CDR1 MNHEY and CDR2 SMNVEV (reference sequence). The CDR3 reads CASRPLGANYGYTF. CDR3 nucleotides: TGTGCCAGCAGGCCCCTGGGGGCCAACTATGGCTACACCTTC.